Sequencing of this T cell receptor beta chain was carried out in a study of CD8 T cells in Susac syndrome. Random-hexamer reverse transcription was applied to 0.5 to 1 ug RNA. TCRdb re-called the immunoSEQ multiplex PCR reads through MiXCR, storing one row per CDR3 protein. Of around 200,000 distinct CDR3 sequences in the sample, 85% to 95% are singletons; the top ten hold 0.1%. Trimming left V 0 bases short and J 3 bases short, with 12 bases between. Germline lookup yields CDR1 LGHDT and CDR2 YNNKEL (reference sequence). The CDR3 runs to 15 residues. The chain employs TRBV3-1 and TRBJ2-7, with D unclear. The sample was CD4+ T cells from PBMCs. The source of this sequence is a human donor in good health. The CDR3 DNA reads as TGTGCCAGCAGCCAAGATTCGGGCAGATTCTACGAGCAGTACGTC. Protein: CASSQDSGRFYEQYV.